The rows below give T cell receptor beta chains drawn from one sample of a study of cytomegalovirus exposure and HLA in healthy donors. Clones were read by immunoSEQ multiplex PCR, and TCRdb kept only the in-frame ones, dropping some. The sample carries roughly 160,000 clones, 82% recorded once. Sequenced: PBMCs. All receptors derive from a male donor in good health and CMV-seropositive. The CDR3 runs from the conserved cysteine through the conserved F or W. Fields, in order: J gene, D gene, clone size, V gene, CDR3 protein, CDR3 DNA. A D gene is named only where the DNA matches it firmly. Clone sizes are given selectively: once, few, many, or a class where the clone is expanded.

j_call: TRBJ2-7
d_call: -
clone_size: -
v_call: TRBV30
cdr3_aa: CAWRGTRIYEQYF
cdr3_nt: TGTGCCTGGCGTGGGACACGGATCTACGAGCAGTACTTC

j_call: TRBJ1-4
d_call: TRBD1
clone_size: -
v_call: TRBV15
cdr3_aa: CATSRGDRIGRFDEKLFF
cdr3_nt: TGTGCCACCAGCAGAGGGGACAGGATCGGGCGCTTCGATGAAAAACTGTTTTTT

j_call: TRBJ1-1
d_call: TRBD1
clone_size: -
v_call: TRBV27
cdr3_aa: CASSLLGTGKYTEAFF
cdr3_nt: TGTGCCAGCAGTTTATTGGGGACAGGGAAGTACACTGAAGCTTTCTTT

j_call: TRBJ1-1
d_call: -
clone_size: -
v_call: TRBV7-6
cdr3_aa: CASSLLGRGRGSGEAFF
cdr3_nt: TGTGCCAGCAGCTTGCTGGGGAGGGGGAGAGGATCCGGTGAAGCTTTCTTT

j_call: TRBJ2-1
d_call: TRBD1
clone_size: -
v_call: TRBV28
cdr3_aa: CASTPSDRVNEQFF
cdr3_nt: TGTGCCAGCACACCAAGCGACAGGGTGAATGAGCAGTTCTTC

j_call: TRBJ2-7
d_call: -
clone_size: -
v_call: TRBV7-9
cdr3_aa: CFFKQKAAYEQYF
cdr3_nt: TGTTTTTTCAAGCAGAAGGCGGCATACGAGCAGTACTTC

j_call: TRBJ1-1
d_call: -
clone_size: -
v_call: TRBV2
cdr3_aa: CASSVRNTEAFF
cdr3_nt: TGTGCCAGCAGTGTTAGAAACACTGAAGCTTTCTTT

j_call: TRBJ1-4
d_call: -
clone_size: -
v_call: TRBV7-2
cdr3_aa: CASRFTPQGGKLFF
cdr3_nt: TGTGCCAGCAGATTTACCCCCCAAGGGGGAAAACTGTTTTTT

j_call: TRBJ1-2
d_call: TRBD1
clone_size: -
v_call: TRBV30
cdr3_aa: CAWSPRGTAMF
cdr3_nt: TGTGCCTGGAGTCCTCGGGGGACAGCCATGTTC

j_call: TRBJ1-5
d_call: TRBD1
clone_size: -
v_call: TRBV19
cdr3_aa: CASSGTGVDQPQHF
cdr3_nt: TGTGCCAGTAGTGGGACAGGGGTGGATCAGCCCCAGCATTTT

j_call: TRBJ1-2
d_call: TRBD1
clone_size: -
v_call: TRBV7-9
cdr3_aa: CASSLRTGNF
cdr3_nt: TGTGCCAGCAGCCTAAGGACAGGAAACTTC

j_call: TRBJ2-3
d_call: TRBD1
clone_size: -
v_call: TRBV18
cdr3_aa: CASSQVGQGRTDTQYF
cdr3_nt: TGTGCCAGCTCACAAGTGGGACAGGGGAGGACAGATACGCAGTATTTT

j_call: TRBJ1-4
d_call: -
clone_size: -
v_call: TRBV28
cdr3_aa: CASSLSPREKLFF
cdr3_nt: TGTGCCAGCAGTTTATCCCCACGGGAAAAACTGTTTTTT

j_call: TRBJ2-7
d_call: TRBD2
clone_size: -
v_call: TRBV27
cdr3_aa: CASSSSGGVWREQYF
cdr3_nt: TGTGCCAGCAGTTCTAGCGGAGGGGTGTGGAGGGAGCAGTACTTC

j_call: TRBJ2-6
d_call: -
clone_size: few
v_call: TRBV7-2
cdr3_aa: CASSFLADSGANVLTF
cdr3_nt: TGTGCCAGCAGCTTCTTAGCGGACTCTGGGGCCAACGTCCTGACTTTC

j_call: TRBJ1-2
d_call: TRBD1
clone_size: -
v_call: TRBV5-1
cdr3_aa: CASSSGQGWYGYTF
cdr3_nt: TGCGCCAGCAGCTCAGGACAGGGGTGGTATGGCTACACCTTC

j_call: TRBJ1-4
d_call: TRBD1
clone_size: -
v_call: TRBV11-2
cdr3_aa: CASSSGTGYSEKLFF
cdr3_nt: TGTGCCAGCAGTTCCGGGACAGGGTATTCTGAAAAACTGTTTTTT

j_call: TRBJ2-7
d_call: TRBD1
clone_size: -
v_call: TRBV27
cdr3_aa: CASGTGLFFAYEQYF
cdr3_nt: TGTGCCAGCGGGACAGGGCTTTTTTTTGCGTACGAGCAGTACTTC

j_call: TRBJ2-2
d_call: -
clone_size: -
v_call: TRBV18
cdr3_aa: CASSPGRTGELFF
cdr3_nt: TGTGCCAGCTCACCAGGCCGTACCGGGGAGCTGTTTTTT

j_call: TRBJ1-1
d_call: TRBD1
clone_size: -
v_call: TRBV10-1
cdr3_aa: CASSEATGGKTEAFF
cdr3_nt: TGCGCCAGCAGTGAGGCGACAGGGGGCAAGACTGAAGCTTTCTTT

j_call: TRBJ1-1
d_call: -
clone_size: -
v_call: TRBV28
cdr3_aa: CATSQNLMNTEAFF
cdr3_nt: TGTGCCACCTCTCAGAATTTAATGAACACTGAAGCTTTCTTT

j_call: TRBJ1-2
d_call: -
clone_size: -
v_call: TRBV11-2
cdr3_aa: CASSRGGFYYGYTF
cdr3_nt: TGTGCCAGCAGCCGAGGGGGTTTCTACTATGGCTACACCTTC

j_call: TRBJ2-2
d_call: -
clone_size: -
v_call: TRBV5-4
cdr3_aa: CASSVQVTGELFF
cdr3_nt: TGTGCCAGCAGCGTTCAGGTCACCGGGGAGCTGTTTTTT

j_call: TRBJ1-1
d_call: -
clone_size: -
v_call: TRBV18
cdr3_aa: CASSSSAAAEAFF
cdr3_nt: TGTGCCAGCTCATCCTCGGCGGCGGCTGAAGCTTTCTTT

j_call: TRBJ1-2
d_call: -
clone_size: -
v_call: TRBV10-3
cdr3_aa: CAISRVREKEYGYTF
cdr3_nt: TGTGCCATCAGCCGAGTCAGGGAAAAGGAGTATGGCTACACCTTC

j_call: TRBJ2-2
d_call: TRBD1
clone_size: -
v_call: TRBV6-5
cdr3_aa: CASSFTGVDTGELFF
cdr3_nt: TGTGCCAGCAGTTTCACAGGGGTCGACACCGGGGAGCTGTTTTTT

j_call: TRBJ2-1
d_call: TRBD2
clone_size: -
v_call: TRBV10-3
cdr3_aa: CAISPRGSSYNEQFF
cdr3_nt: TGTGCCATCAGTCCGCGGGGGAGCTCCTACAATGAGCAGTTCTTC

j_call: TRBJ1-5
d_call: TRBD1
clone_size: once
v_call: TRBV28
cdr3_aa: CASSHAQGARQPQHF
cdr3_nt: TGTGCCAGCAGCCACGCCCAGGGGGCGCGACAGCCCCAGCATTTT

j_call: TRBJ1-5
d_call: TRBD1
clone_size: -
v_call: TRBV27
cdr3_aa: CASSRQGDQPQHF
cdr3_nt: TGTGCCAGCAGCCGTCAGGGGGATCAGCCCCAGCATTTT

j_call: TRBJ1-1
d_call: TRBD1
clone_size: -
v_call: TRBV11-2
cdr3_aa: CASSLTGDSTEAFF
cdr3_nt: TGTGCCAGCAGCTTGACAGGGGATAGCACTGAAGCTTTCTTT

j_call: TRBJ2-2
d_call: TRBD2
clone_size: -
v_call: TRBV4-3
cdr3_aa: CASRGAGGTGELFF
cdr3_nt: TGCGCCAGCAGAGGAGCGGGAGGGACCGGGGAGCTGTTTTTT

j_call: TRBJ2-7
d_call: TRBD1
clone_size: -
v_call: TRBV7-9
cdr3_aa: CASSDRQGDYEQYF
cdr3_nt: TGTGCCAGCAGCGATCGACAGGGTGACTACGAGCAGTACTTC

j_call: TRBJ1-3
d_call: TRBD1
clone_size: -
v_call: TRBV27
cdr3_aa: CASSLGGQGRNTIYF
cdr3_nt: TGTGCCAGCAGTTTAGGCGGACAGGGAAGAAACACCATATATTTT

j_call: TRBJ2-7
d_call: -
clone_size: -
v_call: TRBV6-1
cdr3_aa: CASSRETQPYEQYF
cdr3_nt: TGTGCCAGCAGCAGAGAGACACAACCCTACGAGCAGTACTTC

j_call: TRBJ2-5
d_call: TRBD2
clone_size: -
v_call: TRBV4-1
cdr3_aa: CASSLSLAGGSETQYF
cdr3_nt: TGCGCCAGCAGCCTCTCGCTAGCGGGGGGCTCAGAGACCCAGTACTTC

j_call: TRBJ2-2
d_call: TRBD2
clone_size: -
v_call: TRBV2
cdr3_aa: CASSWIRLAGVSGELFF
cdr3_nt: TGTGCCAGCAGTTGGATCCGACTAGCGGGAGTGTCCGGGGAGCTGTTTTTT

j_call: TRBJ2-3
d_call: TRBD1
clone_size: -
v_call: TRBV5-1
cdr3_aa: CASSLTAYPGTESTDTQYF
cdr3_nt: TGCGCCAGCAGCTTGACCGCTTACCCCGGGACAGAGTCCACAGATACGCAGTATTTT

j_call: TRBJ2-6
d_call: -
clone_size: -
v_call: TRBV18
cdr3_aa: CASSRTDTGANGLTF
cdr3_nt: TGTGCCAGCTCACGAACGGATACTGGGGCCAACGGCCTGACTTTC

j_call: TRBJ2-7
d_call: -
clone_size: -
v_call: TRBV7-7
cdr3_aa: CASSSLLRGGEQYF
cdr3_nt: TGTGCCAGCAGCTCCCTCTTGCGAGGAGGGGAGCAGTACTTC

j_call: TRBJ1-2
d_call: -
clone_size: -
v_call: TRBV20-1
cdr3_aa: CSPGVIYGYTF
cdr3_nt: TGCAGTCCCGGGGTCATCTATGGCTACACCTTC

j_call: TRBJ2-5
d_call: -
clone_size: -
v_call: TRBV28
cdr3_aa: CASSPITGQPQETQYF
cdr3_nt: TGTGCCAGCAGCCCCATAACCGGACAGCCCCAAGAGACCCAGTACTTC

j_call: TRBJ2-7
d_call: -
clone_size: -
v_call: TRBV27
cdr3_aa: CASSLSPFSGELSSYEQYF
cdr3_nt: TGTGCCAGCAGTTTATCGCCGTTCTCCGGGGAATTGAGCTCCTACGAGCAGTACTTC

j_call: TRBJ2-7
d_call: TRBD1
clone_size: -
v_call: TRBV6-6
cdr3_aa: CASGTGTGVLEQYF
cdr3_nt: TGTGCCAGCGGAACCGGGACAGGGGTTCTCGAGCAGTACTTC

j_call: TRBJ2-7
d_call: TRBD1
clone_size: -
v_call: TRBV27
cdr3_aa: CASSTGTAEAYEQYF
cdr3_nt: TGTGCCAGCAGTACTGGGACAGCAGAAGCCTACGAACAGTACTTC

j_call: TRBJ2-5
d_call: -
clone_size: -
v_call: TRBV7-9
cdr3_aa: CASSSTGGYQETQYF
cdr3_nt: TGTGCCAGCAGCTCAACAGGCGGATATCAAGAGACCCAGTACTTC

j_call: TRBJ1-1
d_call: TRBD1
clone_size: -
v_call: TRBV2
cdr3_aa: CASRAAGTVNTEAFF
cdr3_nt: TGTGCCAGCAGGGCCGCCGGGACAGTGAACACTGAAGCTTTCTTT